This T cell receptor (beta chain) was captured in a study of T cell responses to AZD1222 COVID-19 vaccine. Findings and caveats of the study: Repertoire sampling was restricted to post-peak T cell response timepoints. Possibly, clonal diversity was underestimated; donors were largely white British and included more females.

Generated by immunoSEQ multiplex PCR, the TCRdb table keeps only in-frame clones and is missing some. The sample consists of fewer than 110,000 clones, roughly 88% of them appearing once. On this clone itself: Its target is not known.

Germline CDR1 and CDR2: SGHVS and FQNEAQ. This CDR3 spans 15 amino acids. V dropped 2 bases and J dropped 1 base, with 11 bases sitting between them. The sample was peripheral blood, taken on day 0 of AZD1222 vaccination. The V and J genes are TRBV7-8 and TRBJ1-1; D call uncertain. This TCR derives from an adult in good health. CDR3 loop: CASSLNGAGNTEAFF. The CDR3 region has the DNA TGTGCCAGCAGCTTAAACGGAGCTGGGAACACTGAAGCTTTCTTT. The entire variable domain, with the rest obtained from reference TRBV7-8 and TRBJ1-1, is as follows: GAGVSQSPRYKVAKRGQDVALRCDPISGHVSLFWYQQALGQGPEFLTYFQNEAQLDKSGLPSDRFFAERPEGSVSTLKIQRTQQEDSAVYLCASSLNGAGNTEAFFGQGTRLTVV.